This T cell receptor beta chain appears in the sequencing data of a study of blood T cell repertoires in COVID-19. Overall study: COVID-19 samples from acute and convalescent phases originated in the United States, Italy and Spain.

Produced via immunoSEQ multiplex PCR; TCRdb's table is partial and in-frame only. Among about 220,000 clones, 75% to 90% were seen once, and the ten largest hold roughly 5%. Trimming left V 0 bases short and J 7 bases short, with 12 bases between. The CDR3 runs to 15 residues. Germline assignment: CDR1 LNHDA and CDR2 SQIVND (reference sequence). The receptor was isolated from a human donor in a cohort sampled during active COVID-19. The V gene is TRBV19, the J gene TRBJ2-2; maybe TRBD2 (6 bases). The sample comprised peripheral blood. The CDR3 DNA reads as TGTGCCAGTAGTATAGACACCCGGAGGGTCGGGGAGCTGTTTTTT. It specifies CASSIDTRRVGELFF. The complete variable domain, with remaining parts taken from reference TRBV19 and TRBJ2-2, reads DGGITQSPKYLFRKEGQNVTLSCEQNLNHDAMYWYRQDPGQGLRLIYYSQIVNDFQKGDIAEGYSVSREKKESFPLTVTSAQKNPTAFYLCASSIDTRRVGELFFGEGSRLTVL.